This T cell receptor beta chain is from a study of vaccination effects on CD4 cells after COVID-19. The table came from immunoSEQ multiplex PCR; TCRdb's copy has only in-frame clones and leaves some out. In the table there are 9,500 to 15,000 clones, roughly 70% of which are singletons. Remarks on this clone: Its antigen is as yet unknown.

Antigen-specific CD4+ T cells were first expanded with viral peptide pools by the ViraFEST assay and only then sequenced. The culture ran for roughly 10 days before CD4+ T cells were isolated. Two-dose vaccination with either BNT162b2 or mRNA-1273 was given to the participants. PBMC cultures contained 1.8 million or so cells per well, 8.5 to 10 IU/ml IL-2 and around 9.3 ug/ml peptides. Germline CDR1 reads SGHNT; CDR2 reads YYREEE (reference sequence). Trimming cost V 4 bases and J 8 bases; bases outside gene matches: 10. This CDR3 is built from 14 residues. The sequence came from a human donor who received a COVID-19 vaccine. The chain joins TRBV5-4 to TRBJ1-2; 8 nucleotides agree with TRBD1. The material sequenced was CD4+ T cells from PBMCs cultured with SARS-CoV-2 spike peptides, taken after COVID-19 vaccination. The CDR3 DNA follows: TGTGCCAGCAGCCCTGGACAGGGAACGGAAGGCTACACCTTC. This codes for CASSPGQGTEGYTF.